Each of the 14 T cell receptor beta chains below was sequenced from the same sample in a study of T cell repertoires in cytomegalovirus infection (dated by TCRdb to the late 2010s). This sample was sequenced with an Illumina HiSeq 1500. Using fastp trimming at Q25 and MiXCR clonotype assembly, TCRdb reanalyzed the public sequencing data and kept in-frame beta chains. When rows share a CDR3 protein, they turn into one entry using the most common DNA and genes. The sample table contains 200,000 to 250,000 distinct CDR3 sequences; only one count was recorded for over 20% of them. The ten largest account for about 18% of the sample. The sample consisted of CD8+ T cells from PBMCs. Every receptor here comes from a human donor in good health (CMV status not recorded). Some clones in this sample may be carry-over from other donors' samples.

The chain recombines TRBV7-6 with TRBJ1-1, with a weak D call TRBD1 (5 bases). From germline, CDR1 is SGHVS and CDR2 FNYEAQ. This CDR3 spans 14 amino acids. V lost 2 bases, J lost 4 bases, and 11 bases lay in between. Written as DNA, the CDR3 is TGTGCCAGCAGCTTACGGGACCGAAGCACTGAAGCTTTCTTT. This translates into CASSLRDRSTEAFF.

Notes on this clonotype: Given a much more abundant clone one base away, this may be a read error. The chain joins TRBV7-2 to TRBJ2-7; maybe TRBD1 (5 bases). Trimming cost V 7 bases and J 2 bases, with 15 bases left between them. Germline V CDR1 and CDR2: SGHTA, FQGNSA. CDR3 size: 14 residues. The CDR3 loop is CASNFAQGTYEQYF. CDR3 in DNA: TGTGCCAGCAACTTTGCCCAGGGAACCTACGAGCAGTACTTC.

This clonotype came up a few times. The chain has TRBV28 and TRBJ2-7, with D tentatively TRBD1 or TRBD2 (5 bases each). Germline CDR1 and CDR2: MDHEN and SYDVKM. The CDR3 spans 15 residues. V was clipped by 6 bases and J by 2 bases, with 17 bases between them. The CDR3 is CASRRDGGPTYEQYF. CDR3 coding DNA: TGTGCCAGCAGGAGGGACGGTGGCCCAACCTACGAGCAGTACTTC. Variable domain in full (rest from reference TRBV28 and TRBJ2-7): DVKVTQSSRYLVKRTGEKVFLECVQDMDHENMFWYRQDPGLGLRLIYFSYDVKMKEKGDIPEGYSVSREKKERFSLILESASTNQTSMYLCASRRDGGPTYEQYFGPGTRLTVT.

V gene TRBV20-1 combines with J gene TRBJ2-2; D remains ambiguous. Trimming took 3 bases from V and 3 from J, leaving 5 bases between them. Germline V gene data show CDR1 as DFQATT and CDR2 as SNEGSKA (reference sequence). This CDR3 has 12 amino acids. In DNA form, the CDR3 reads TGCAGTGCTAGGAGCGACACCGGGGAGCTGTTTTTT. Translated, it gives CSARSDTGELFF.

The table lists this clonotype with many counts. CDR3 nucleotide sequence: TGTGCCAGCAGCTTAGAGTTCCTGTACAATGAGCAGTTCTTC. It encodes CASSLEFLYNEQFF. The rearrangement joins TRBV7-2 to TRBJ2-1; D is uncertain. CDR3 size: 14 residues. V gave up 1 base and J gave up 4 bases, with 8 bases separating them. The V gene's germline CDR1 is SGHTA and CDR2 FQGNSA. Based on the CDR3 plus reference TRBV7-2 and TRBJ2-1, the full variable domain is GAGVSQSPSNKVTEKGKDVELRCDPISGHTALYWYRQSLGQGLEFLIYFQGNSAPDKSGLPSDRFSAERTGGSVSTLTIQRTQQEDSAVYLCASSLEFLYNEQFFGPGTRLTVL.

This clonotype showed up many times. This rearrangement joins TRBV20-1 to TRBJ2-1; D may be TRBD2 (6 bases). This CDR3 contains 13 residues. Trimming pared 3 bases from V and 3 bases from J, leaving 9 bases between. CDR1 is DFQATT, CDR2 SNEGSKA, per germline (reference sequence). This CDR3 is CSASGGDYNEQFF. CDR3 sequence (DNA): TGCAGTGCTAGCGGCGGGGACTACAATGAGCAGTTCTTC.

This clonotype appeared a few times. This rearrangement joins TRBV7-9 to TRBJ2-1, with a tentative D call TRBD2 (5 bases). The CDR3 is 15 amino acids. Germline-derived CDR1 and CDR2 are SEHNR and FQNEAQ (reference sequence). V was pared by 0 bases and J by 4 bases, with 10 bases between. The CDR3 here is CASSLALRGYNEQFF. The CDR3 nucleotides are TGTGCCAGCAGCTTAGCTTTGAGAGGGTACAATGAGCAGTTCTTC.

This clonotype has a count of ten or more. The CDR3 end shows no conserved phenylalanine or tryptophan, and so a read error is likely. The DNA is left out, because the CDR3 cannot be placed on it with certainty; the CDR3 is given as TCRdb lists it. The rearrangement links TRBV7-9 to TRBJ2-1; the table names TRBD1, a call not compared with the DNA. Germline CDR1 reads SEHNR; CDR2 reads FQNEAQ (reference sequence). The CDR3 is 10 residues long, counting both termini. The CDR3: CASSPGSAIS.

The chain links TRBV29-1 to TRBJ2-2, with D hard to call. The CDR3 contains 13 residues. V gave up 0 bases and J gave up 6 bases, with 8 bases separating them. The germline CDR1 and CDR2 sequences are SQVTM and ANQGSEA. DNA for the CDR3: TGCAGCGTTGAAGACAGACAACCCGGGGAGCTGTTTTTT. Residues: CSVEDRQPGELFF.

This clonotype has only a few counts. This chain connects TRBV28 to TRBJ1-4, with a weak D call TRBD1 (5 bases). Germline V gene sequence: CDR1 MDHEN, CDR2 SYDVKM. There are 11 residues in the CDR3. V was trimmed by 8 bases and J by 8 bases, leaving 9 bases between them. The CDR3 DNA is TGTGCCAGCGTGGGGCAGGAAAAACTGTTTTTT. It specifies CASVGQEKLFF.

This clonotype appeared many times. The J gene is TRBJ2-1, the V gene TRBV7-9; TRBD2 aligns across 9 bases. The CDR3 length is 14 residues. V was clipped by 3 bases and J by 10 bases; unmatched bases: 7. Germline loops: CDR1 SEHNR, CDR2 FQNEAQ (reference sequence). CDR3: CASSLAGGPKEQFF. In nucleotides, the CDR3 is TGTGCCAGCAGCTTGGCGGGGGGGCCCAAGGAGCAGTTCTTC.

This clonotype appeared a few times. This chain links TRBV25-1 with TRBJ1-1; D gene ambiguous. Trimming cost V 7 bases and J 6 bases, with 9 bases left between them. Germline-derived CDR1 and CDR2 are MGHDK and SYGVNS. The CDR3 sequence is 11 residues long. CDR3 nucleotide sequence: TGTGCCAGCATTACCGGGGCTGAAGCTTTCTTT. Its translation is CASITGAEAFF.

The rearrangement links TRBV14 to TRBJ2-1, with D unresolved. Germline V gene lookup returns CDR1 SGHDN and CDR2 FVKESK. Trimming took 4 bases from V and 0 from J, leaving 13 bases between them. The CDR3 has 16 amino acids. This CDR3 reads CASSLLPVSSYNEQFF. In DNA, the CDR3 is TGTGCCAGCAGCCTCCTCCCGGTGAGCTCCTACAATGAGCAGTTCTTC.

The sample holds a few counts of this clonotype. The chain carries TRBV5-4 and TRBJ2-1; 8 bases are shared with TRBD1. Germline lookup yields CDR1 SGHNT and CDR2 YYREEE (reference sequence). The CDR3 spans 15 residues. J lost 4 bases, V lost 4 bases, and 7 bases had no gene match. CDR3 in DNA: TGTGCCAGCAGCGCGGACAGGGACCCGTACAATGAGCAGTTCTTC. Translating it yields CASSADRDPYNEQFF.